The 2 T cell receptor beta chains presented below share a single source sample, sequenced in a study of T cell changes during pregnancy in multiple sclerosis. TCRdb's table, derived via immunoSEQ multiplex PCR, lists solely in-frame clones and lacks some. The sample holds 60,000 or so clones, about nine tenths seen once. This specimen was peripheral blood, taken in the second trimester of pregnancy. These receptors came from a female donor in good health, enrolled as a control in a pregnancy study.

The gene calls are TRBV28 and TRBJ2-7; TRBD1 agrees at 9 bases. The CDR3 is 14 amino acids. After removal of 8 bases from V and 0 bases from J, the junction contained 5 bases not matched to a gene. Germline-derived CDR1 and CDR2 are MDHEN and SYDVKM. Here the CDR3 DNA reads TGTGCCAGCCGGGGGACAGGGCGCTCCTACGAGCAGTACTTC. Translating gives CASRGTGRSYEQYF. The entire variable domain, with the rest obtained from reference TRBV28 and TRBJ2-7, is as follows: DVKVTQSSRYLVKRTGEKVFLECVQDMDHENMFWYRQDPGLGLRLIYFSYDVKMKEKGDIPEGYSVSREKKERFSLILESASTNQTSMYLCASRGTGRSYEQYFGPGTRLTVT.

The chain carries TRBV2 and TRBJ1-6; 7 bases are shared with TRBD1. The ends lost 2 bases at V and 7 bases at J; junction bases unmatched: 5. CDR1 SNHLY and CDR2 FYNNEI come from the germline V gene. The CDR3 is made up of 15 amino acids. The CDR3 loop is CASSENRGYNSPLHF. The CDR3 nucleotides read TGTGCCAGCAGTGAAAACAGGGGATACAATTCACCCCTCCACTTT.